This T cell receptor beta chain appears in the sequencing data of a study of CD8 T cells in ankylosing spondylitis. Study results and limitations: Reactive arthritis synovial fluid and blood were previously reported to contain some motif variants.

With molecular barcodes, quantitative 5'-RACE was used to make the TCR beta libraries. TCRdb reprocessed the 5' RACE reads with MiXCR, giving one entry per CDR3 protein. The sample has roughly 240,000 distinct CDR3 sequences; approximately 30% are singletons. The CDR3 contains 16 residues. V lost 4 bases to trimming and J lost 2 bases, with 17 bases between them. Germline V CDR1 and CDR2: LGHDT, YNNKEL (reference sequence). Concerning this clonotype: Its antigen remains unknown.

This TCR came from a male donor with ankylosing spondylitis or in good health (not recorded which). The sample was blood, either unsorted or a sorted T cell fraction (not recorded which). The chain is built from TRBV3-1 and TRBJ2-5; weak D call: TRBD1 (6 bases). CDR3 bases: TGTGCCAGCAGCCGCCCGGACAGAGAGCTTCAAGAGACCCAGTACTTC. Encoded protein: CASSRPDRELQETQYF.